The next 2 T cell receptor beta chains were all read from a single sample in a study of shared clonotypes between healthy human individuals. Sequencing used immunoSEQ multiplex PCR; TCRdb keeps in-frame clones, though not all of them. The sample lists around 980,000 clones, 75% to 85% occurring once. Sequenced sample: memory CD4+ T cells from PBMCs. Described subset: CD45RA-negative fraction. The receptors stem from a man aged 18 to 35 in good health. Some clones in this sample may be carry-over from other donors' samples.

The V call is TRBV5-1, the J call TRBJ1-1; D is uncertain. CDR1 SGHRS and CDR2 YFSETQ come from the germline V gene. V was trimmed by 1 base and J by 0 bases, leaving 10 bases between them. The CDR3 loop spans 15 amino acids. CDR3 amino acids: CASSLFPGMNTEAFF. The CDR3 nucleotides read TGCGCCAGCAGCTTGTTCCCGGGGATGAACACTGAAGCTTTCTTT.

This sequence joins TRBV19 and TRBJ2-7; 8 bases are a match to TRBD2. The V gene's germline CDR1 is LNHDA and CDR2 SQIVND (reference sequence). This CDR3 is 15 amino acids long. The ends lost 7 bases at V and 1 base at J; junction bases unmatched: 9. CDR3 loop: CASTLTSGASYEQYF. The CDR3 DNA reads TGTGCCAGTACCCTCACTAGCGGTGCTTCCTACGAGCAGTACTTC.